The source of this T cell receptor beta chain is a study of blood T cell repertoires in COVID-19. At the level of the study: T cells, B-cell-depleted T cells, or PBMCs provided the cDNA or gDNA that served as material.

The germline CDR1 and CDR2 sequences are SGHRS and YFSETQ. Unmatched junction bases numbered 9, after V lost 4 bases and J lost 1 base. The CDR3 covers 16 residues. Methods used by the authors: Reference gene primer amplification in the assay estimated nucleated cell counts. The table came from immunoSEQ multiplex PCR; TCRdb's copy has only in-frame clones and leaves some out. D and trimming come from the DNA, and the V and J calls and clone size come from that table. The repertoire consists of roughly 74,000 clones, with around 89% occurring once and the leading ten covering more than 0.95%. Ages ranged from roughly 18 to 100 years, with residence in about two dozen US areas.

The gene calls are TRBV5-1 and TRBJ2-7; 9 nucleotides line up with TRBD2. The clonotype was recovered from a woman between 45 and 65 years old with acute COVID-19. Material: PBMCs or T cells enriched from blood (not recorded which). The CDR3 DNA sequence: TGCGCCAGCAGCCCCACCCTAGCGGGATCTTCCTACGAGCAGTACTTC. This translates into CASSPTLAGSSYEQYF.